Listed here are 8 T cell receptor beta chains from one sample, sequenced in a study of OX40 agonist ivuxolimab in advanced cancers. Method: immunoSEQ multiplex PCR; TCRdb's copy keeps in-frame clones and lacks some. The profile shows 98,000 or so clones, 89% of them singletons. Sequencing was performed on CD4+ or CD8+ T cells sorted from blood, taken in a trial of the OX40 agonist ivuxolimab. The receptors were sampled from an adult with an advanced solid tumor such as melanoma, head and neck, liver or kidney cancer.

The chain couples TRBV6-1 to TRBJ1-5; no firm D call. The CDR3 loop spans 12 amino acids. Trimming left V 6 bases short and J 4 bases short, with 7 bases between. CDR1 and CDR2 (germline): MNHNS, SASEGT. The CDR3 coding sequence is TGTGCCAGCAGACAGCTAAATCAGCCCCAGCATTTT. Translating it yields CASRQLNQPQHF.

This chain uses TRBV7-2 with TRBJ1-2; 12 bases fit TRBD1. J was trimmed by 8 bases and V by 5 bases; bases with no gene match: 15. This CDR3 has 17 residues. From germline, CDR1 is SGHTA and CDR2 FQGNSA. Here the CDR3 reads CASSATYGTGGKDGYTF. The CDR3, as DNA: TGTGCCAGCAGCGCGACCTACGGGACAGGGGGCAAGGACGGCTACACCTTC.

The chain joins TRBV20-1 to TRBJ2-7; no reliable D call. This CDR3 spans 10 amino acids. CDR1 is DFQATT and CDR2 is SNEGSKA in the germline V gene (reference sequence). The V and J ends lost 5 bases and 5 bases respectively, with 7 bases between them. The CDR3 loop is CSAGIDEQYF. The CDR3 nucleotides read TGCAGTGCTGGCATCGACGAGCAGTACTTC.

The chain recombines TRBV4-3 with TRBJ2-3; TRBD2 might be the D (6 bases). The CDR3 has 16 amino acids. V lost 1 base and J lost 4, with 15 bases in between. Germline CDR1 reads LGHNA; CDR2 reads YSLEER. The CDR3 region has the DNA TGCGCCAGCAGCCAAGGCCCGGGAGAGGCCGCAGATACGCAGTATTTT. Its translation: CASSQGPGEAADTQYF.

The V and J genes are TRBV9 and TRBJ2-3; TRBD2 matches 9 bases. Germline V gene data show CDR1 as SGDLS and CDR2 as YYNGEE. With V trimmed by 4 bases and J by 4 bases, 1 base remained unmatched. There are 13 residues in the CDR3. The chain's CDR3 is CASSLAGSDTQYF. The CDR3 coding sequence is TGTGCCAGCAGCCTAGCGGGATCAGATACGCAGTATTTT.

The V and J genes are TRBV21-1 and TRBJ2-5. TRBV21-1 is a documented pseudogene. The CDR3 spans 10 residues. CDR3 nucleotide sequence: TGTGCCAGCAGCAAGGAGACCCAGTACTTC. Its protein product is CASSKETQYF.

V is TRBV7-2 and J is TRBJ1-3; D is unresolved. This CDR3 is built from 16 residues. Germline lookup yields CDR1 SGHTA and CDR2 FQGNSA. V gave up 1 base and J gave up 0 bases, with 10 bases separating them. The CDR3 loop reads CASSLDGVSSGNTIYF. The DNA for the CDR3 is TGTGCCAGCAGCTTAGATGGCGTTAGCTCTGGAAACACCATATATTTT.

This chain connects TRBV11-3 to TRBJ2-1; 7 bases fit TRBD1. V lost 6 bases, J lost 4 bases, and 6 bases stayed unmatched. Germline V gene sequence: CDR1 SGHNT, CDR2 YENEEA. The CDR3 consists of 14 residues. CDR3 sequence: CASSKEQGYNEQFF. The DNA of the CDR3 is TGTGCCAGCAGTAAGGAACAGGGGTACAATGAGCAGTTCTTC.